The 23 T cell receptor beta chains below come from one sample, sequenced in a study of blood T cells in healthy people across ages. Primers used in a second PCR of roughly 6 to 11 cycles were a sample-barcoded 5' primer and a J-beta primer mix. TCRdb re-called the 5' RACE reads with MiXCR, one entry per CDR3 protein. The table lists 1,500,000 or so distinct CDR3 sequences, approximately 59% of them singletons. Sequenced input: blood. The receptors come from a man younger than 35 in good health.

The chain carries TRBV29-1 and TRBJ2-3; 7 bases agree with TRBD2. The germline V gene has CDR1 SQVTM and CDR2 ANQGSEA. With 1 base clipped from V and 2 bases from J, the junction kept 6 bases outside the gene matches. The CDR3 contains 15 residues. The CDR3: CSVEAGGPHTDTQYF. CDR3 nucleotides: TGCAGCGTTGAAGCGGGAGGCCCCCACACAGATACGCAGTATTTT.

This clonotype was found a few times. The chain has TRBV29-1 and TRBJ1-2; TRBD1 is a possible D gene (6 bases). Germline CDR1 SQVTM, CDR2 ANQGSEA. V lost 5 bases and J 8 bases, leaving 27 bases between the germline ends. This CDR3 has 16 residues. The chain's CDR3 is CSVYPPIQGRMWGYTF. The CDR3 DNA reads TGCAGCGTTTACCCCCCGATACAGGGACGTATGTGGGGCTACACCTTC.

V and J are TRBV5-6 and TRBJ2-1; D is undetermined. The DNA end is more similar to TRBJ2-7, so the J call may be wrong. In germline, CDR1 is SGHDT, CDR2 YYEEEE. CDR3 length: 14 amino acids. The CDR3 loop reads CASSLPRTYNEQYF. CDR3 DNA: TGTGCCAGCAGCTTGCCCCGGACCTACAATGAGCAGTACTTC.

The chain recombines TRBV29-1 with TRBJ2-2; 10 bases match TRBD1. The CDR3 has 15 amino acids. The ends lost 3 bases at V and 5 bases at J; junction bases unmatched: 6. Germline assignment: CDR1 SQVTM and CDR2 ANQGSEA. The CDR3 here is CSVDERDRGTGELFF. CDR3 coding DNA: TGCAGCGTTGACGAAAGGGACAGGGGAACCGGGGAGCTGTTTTTT.

This clonotype appeared a few times. The rearrangement joins TRBV14 to TRBJ2-3; 11 nucleotides line up with TRBD1. The J segment lost 2 bases and the V segment lost 4 bases, leaving 2 bases of the junction unmatched. Looked up from germline, CDR1 is SGHDN and CDR2 is FVKESK. This CDR3 is 15 amino acids long. The CDR3 sequence: CASSRTGGVTDTQYF. The CDR3 DNA is TGTGCCAGCAGCCGGACAGGGGGCGTCACAGATACGCAGTATTTT.

This chain joins TRBV12-3 or TRBV12-4 and TRBJ1-3; D gene unclear. V lost 5 bases and J lost 2, with 13 bases in between. There are 15 residues in the CDR3. CDR3 coding DNA: TGTGCCAGCAGTCCGAGGACGGAGCCTGGAAACACCATATATTTT. Translation: CASSPRTEPGNTIYF.

This chain links TRBV5-1 with TRBJ2-5; no clear D gene. Germline V lookup: CDR1 SGHRS, CDR2 YFSETQ. The CDR3 loop spans 16 amino acids. The ends were cut back, 2 bases at V and 11 bases at J, with 25 bases in the middle. The CDR3 nucleotides are TGCGCCAGCAGCTTTTATCAGGACCCCCCTAACCATGAGCAGTACTTC. Translated, it gives CASSFYQDPPNHEQYF.

The rearrangement joins TRBV20-1 to TRBJ2-7, with D perhaps TRBD1 or TRBD2 (5 bases each). CDR1 DFQATT and CDR2 SNEGSKA come from the germline V gene (reference sequence). This CDR3 contains 13 residues. CDR3 region: CSAEGSPVGEQYF. In nucleotides, the CDR3 is TGCAGCGCTGAGGGGTCCCCAGTCGGCGAGCAGTACTTC.

The rearrangement joins TRBV4-1 to TRBJ2-7, with D possibly TRBD2 on 6 matching bases. The V end lost 5 bases, the J end lost 3 bases, and 17 bases lay between the germline ends. The CDR3 loop spans 15 amino acids. CDR1 MGHRA and CDR2 YSYEKL come from the germline V gene. The CDR3 sequence is CASSNPSSGNYEQYF. The CDR3 nucleotides are TGCGCCAGCAGCAATCCGAGTAGCGGCAACTACGAGCAGTACTTC.

This clonotype occurred a few times. The CDR3 nucleotides read TGCAGCGTTGGACGGAACCAAGAGACCCAGTACTTC. This sequence encodes CSVGRNQETQYF. This rearrangement joins TRBV29-1 to TRBJ2-5; D not certain. The CDR3 covers 12 residues. V lost 4 bases and J lost 0, with 6 bases in between. Germline CDR1 SQVTM, CDR2 ANQGSEA.

The chain recombines TRBV15 with TRBJ1-2; no reliable D call. The CDR3 is 13 amino acids. Trimming stripped 5 bases from V and 3 bases from J, with 10 bases between. CDR1 and CDR2 from the germline V gene are LNHNV and YYDKDF (reference sequence). CDR3 coding DNA: TGTGCCACCAGCTTTCCTAACGACTATGGCTACACCTTC. Residues: CATSFPNDYGYTF.

This chain links TRBV7-9 with TRBJ2-4; tentatively, D is TRBD2 (5 bases). The DNA end favors TRBJ2-5, so the J call may be wrong. Germline CDR1 reads SEHNR; CDR2 reads FQNEAQ (reference sequence). The CDR3 spans 15 residues. Here the CDR3 reads CASSLSSIPGETQYF. Here the CDR3 DNA reads TGTGCCAGCAGCTTATCATCTATTCCGGGGGAGACCCAGTACTTC.

This clonotype was counted a few times. The chain joins TRBV2 to TRBJ2-3; TRBD1 is a possible D gene (5 bases). V lost 4 bases, J lost 6 bases, and 11 bases lay in between. The CDR3 covers 13 residues. Germline V CDR1 and CDR2: SNHLY, FYNNEI. CDR3 amino acids: CASSVGLGDTQYF. In nucleotides, the CDR3 is TGTGCCAGCAGTGTGGGGCTAGGTGATACGCAGTATTTT.

This clonotype was counted between two and nine times. V usage is TRBV6-2 or TRBV6-3 and J usage is TRBJ2-5, with TRBD2 matching 7 bases. The DNA end is more similar to TRBJ2-7, so the J call may be wrong. The CDR3 spans 14 residues. CDR1 and CDR2 from the germline V gene are MNHEY and SVGEGT. CDR3 in amino acids: CASRLLGEGNEQYF. The CDR3 bases are TGTGCCAGCAGACTACTTGGGGAGGGGAACGAGCAGTACTTC.

The genes are TRBV5-1 and TRBJ2-5, with 7 nucleotides matching TRBD2. Trimming took 1 base from V and 11 from J; bases not matched to a gene: 17. In germline, CDR1 is SGHRS, CDR2 YFSETQ. The CDR3 is made up of 16 amino acids. The chain's CDR3 is CASSLQRGLSYNEQYF. The CDR3 bases are TGCGCCAGCAGCTTGCAGCGGGGCCTTTCCTACAATGAGCAGTACTTC.

The CDR3 sequence is CASSQEWPYNEQFF. CDR3 coding DNA: TGCGCCAGCAGCCAAGAATGGCCCTACAATGAGCAGTTCTTC. This chain links TRBV4-1 with TRBJ2-1; no reliable D call. The ends were cut back, 0 bases at V and 2 bases at J, with 5 bases in the middle. Germline CDR1 MGHRA, CDR2 YSYEKL. This CDR3 has 14 residues.

The chain combines TRBV7-2 with TRBJ2-3; TRBD1 aligns across 9 bases. The CDR3 covers 19 residues. The ends lost 4 bases at V and 4 bases at J; junction bases unmatched: 18. CDR1 is SGHTA and CDR2 is FQGNSA in the germline V gene. The CDR3: CASSSIPTWDRVGADTQYF. The CDR3 DNA follows: TGTGCCAGCAGCTCTATCCCCACTTGGGACAGGGTGGGGGCAGATACGCAGTATTTT.

The chain joins TRBV5-1 to TRBJ2-1; D is possibly TRBD1 (6 bases). The DNA end favors TRBJ2-7, so the J call may be wrong. From germline, CDR1 is SGHRS and CDR2 YFSETQ. The CDR3 is 15 amino acids. The CDR3 loop reads CASSHSRTGYNEQYF. In DNA, the CDR3 is TGCGCCAGCAGCCACTCCAGAACAGGGTACAATGAGCAGTACTTC.

The V gene is TRBV3-1, the J gene TRBJ2-7; TRBD2 might be the D (6 bases). Trimming shortened V by 0 bases and J by 3 bases, and 12 bases separated the two germline ends. The CDR3 spans 15 residues. CDR1 LGHDT and CDR2 YNNKEL come from the germline V gene (reference sequence). The CDR3 here is CASSQEWAGNYEQYF. CDR3 in DNA: TGTGCCAGCAGCCAAGAGTGGGCGGGAAACTACGAGCAGTACTTC.

The chain recombines TRBV7-8 with TRBJ2-5; D may correspond to TRBD1 or TRBD2 (6 bases each). Germline CDR1 and CDR2: SGHVS and FQNEAQ. The ends were cut back, 1 base at V and 11 bases at J, with 17 bases in the middle. The CDR3 is made up of 14 amino acids. This CDR3 is CASSLGGGPREQYF. The DNA of the CDR3 is TGTGCCAGCAGCTTAGGTGGGGGGCCGCGTGAGCAGTACTTC.

The chain combines TRBV12-5 with TRBJ1-2; 8 bases map to TRBD1. The junction had 8 bases not matched to a gene; V was cut back by 2 bases and J by 3 bases. Per germline, CDR1 LGHNT and CDR2 FRNRAP. The CDR3 contains 16 residues. The DNA of the CDR3 is TGTGCTAGTGGTTTGAACCAGGGGGCGGCGGACTATGGCTACACCTTC. This sequence encodes CASGLNQGAADYGYTF.

The V gene is TRBV5-1, the J gene TRBJ2-6; possibly TRBD1 for D (5 bases). This CDR3 is built from 17 residues. V gave up 0 bases and J gave up 3 bases, with 13 bases separating them. The V gene's germline CDR1 is SGHRS and CDR2 YFSETQ. The CDR3 DNA sequence: TGCGCCAGCAGCTTGGAGCCTGGGGCGTATGGGGCCAACGTCCTGACTTTC. Translation: CASSLEPGAYGANVLTF.

Details on this clonotype: A much larger clone lies one base from this, so it may be a read error. The genes are TRBV7-6 and TRBJ2-5; D is ambiguous. The CDR3 runs to 12 residues. The ends were cut back, 3 bases at V and 5 bases at J, with 7 bases in the middle. Germline loops: CDR1 SGHVS, CDR2 FNYEAQ. The CDR3 region has the DNA TGTGCCAGCAGCTTCGATTCGGAGACCCAGTACTTC. Residues: CASSFDSETQYF.